Following are 32 T cell receptor beta chains from one sample sequenced in a study of T cells after posttransplantation cyclophosphamide. The repertoire was sequenced with immunoSEQ multiplex PCR; TCRdb's copy has only in-frame clones and lacks some. Altogether around 35,000 clones were found in the sample, and no singletons occur. Specimen: PBMCs. These receptors all stem from a woman between 50 and 59 years old in good health and a related stem cell transplant donor.

This clone was found many times. The chain recombines TRBV19 with TRBJ2-1, with 9 bases matching TRBD2. The length of the CDR3 is 12 residues. V lost 3 bases and J lost 15; bases outside the gene matches: 6. Germline CDR1 reads LNHDA; CDR2 reads SQIVND (reference sequence). The CDR3 sequence: CASSISGSSRFF. The CDR3 DNA reads TGTGCCAGTAGTATTAGCGGGAGCTCGAGGTTCTTC.

J is TRBJ2-3 and V is TRBV5-1; unclear D gene. The germline V gene encodes CDR1 SGHRS and CDR2 YFSETQ. The CDR3 consists of 20 residues. V lost 0 bases and J lost 0, with 23 bases in between. The chain's CDR3 is CASSLDRLVWRPGSTDTQYF. DNA of the CDR3: TGCGCCAGCAGCTTGGACCGGTTAGTATGGCGTCCCGGGAGCACAGATACGCAGTATTTT.

The V call is TRBV7-3, the J call TRBJ1-1, with a tentative D call TRBD1 (6 bases). The CDR3 runs to 15 residues. Looked up from germline, CDR1 is SGHTA and CDR2 is FQGTGA. Between the trimmed V and J ends, which lost 5 bases and 4 bases, there was a span of 17 bases. CDR3 sequence reads: CASSVTGRMGTEAFF. The CDR3 DNA sequence: TGTGCCAGCAGCGTGACAGGCAGAATGGGCACTGAAGCTTTCTTT.

At least ten counts were recorded for this clone. The chain couples TRBV28 to TRBJ1-2; 8 bases fit TRBD1. There are 13 residues in the CDR3. Germline V gene lookup returns CDR1 MDHEN and CDR2 SYDVKM. J gave up 4 bases and V 5 bases, and 3 bases lay outside the gene matches. For the CDR3, the DNA is TGTGCCAGCAGTCCCACAGGGGGCTATGGCTACACCTTC. Residues: CASSPTGGYGYTF.

This clone showed up many times. The rearrangement uses TRBV19 and TRBJ2-5; TRBD2 matches at 8 bases. CDR3 size: 14 residues. CDR1 and CDR2 from the germline V gene are LNHDA and SQIVND (reference sequence). Trimming at V came to 3 bases and at J to 7 bases, leaving 7 bases not matched to a gene. The CDR3: CASSIPGLVGTQYF. As DNA, the CDR3 is TGTGCCAGTAGTATCCCGGGACTAGTCGGGACCCAGTACTTC.

This clone was counted between two and nine times. V gene TRBV30 combines with J gene TRBJ1-1; the match to TRBD1 covers 10 bases. Trimming cost V 2 bases and J 5 bases; bases outside gene matches: 14. Germline V gene data show CDR1 as GTSNPN and CDR2 as SVGIG (reference sequence). This CDR3 is 17 amino acids long. The CDR3 DNA is TGTGCCTGGAGTCGAACCAGAACCGGGACAGGGGAAACTGAAGCTTTCTTT. Translating it yields CAWSRTRTGTGETEAFF. Drawing the rest from reference TRBV30 and TRBJ1-1, the complete variable domain is SQTIHQWPATLVQPVGSPLSLECTVEGTSNPNLYWYRQAAGRGLQLLFYSVGIGQISSEVPQNLSASRPQDRQFILSSKKLLLSDSGFYLCAWSRTRTGTGETEAFFGQGTRLTVV.

This clone was counted ten times or more. The genes are TRBV7-2 and TRBJ1-5; the D gene is possibly TRBD1 (6 bases). Germline-derived CDR1 and CDR2 are SGHTA and FQGNSA. V was shortened by 0 bases and J by 3 bases, with 9 bases between the two germline ends. The CDR3 has 15 residues. The CDR3 nucleotides read TGTGCCAGCAGCTTAGCTGGACAGAACAATCAGCCCCAGCATTTT. Translating it yields CASSLAGQNNQPQHF.

This clone has at least ten counts. This chain uses TRBV4-3 with TRBJ2-1, with 10 bases that match TRBD1. V lost 4 bases to trimming and J lost 6 bases; unmatched junction nucleotides: 3. Germline V gives CDR1 LGHNA, CDR2 YSLEER. This CDR3 is built from 14 residues. CDR3 DNA sequence: TGCGCCAGCAGCCGGGACAGGGGCGGCAATGAGCAGTTCTTC. Its protein is CASSRDRGGNEQFF.

The sample holds many counts of this clone. The genes are TRBV7-8 and TRBJ2-1; 9 positions match TRBD1. Germline CDR1 and CDR2: SGHVS and FQNEAQ. The junction had 4 bases not matched to a gene; V was cut back by 5 bases and J by 8 bases. The CDR3 extends over 13 amino acids. This CDR3 is CASSPDRGYEQFF. In DNA form, the CDR3 reads TGTGCCAGCAGCCCCGACAGGGGGTATGAGCAGTTCTTC.

This clone was recorded at least ten times. The rearrangement links TRBV6-4 to TRBJ1-2; TRBD1 aligns across 7 bases. With V trimmed by 5 bases and J by 7 bases, 7 bases remained unmatched. Germline CDR1 is MRHNA and CDR2 is SNTAGT. This CDR3 is 13 amino acids long. CDR3 DNA sequence: TGTGCCAGCAGTTCACAGGGGCTAGGTGGCTACACCTTC. Translated: CASSSQGLGGYTF.

This clone was seen at least ten times. The chain couples TRBV6-2 or TRBV6-3 to TRBJ2-1; the match to TRBD2 covers 10 bases. The V segment lost 7 bases and the J segment 8 bases; nucleotides outside the gene matches: 14. CDR3 length: 16 residues. In germline, CDR1 is MNHEY, CDR2 SVGEGT. CDR3 coding DNA: TGTGCCAGCACCGAGACTAGCGGGTCCCTCCCTGATGAGCAGTTCTTC. This translates into CASTETSGSLPDEQFF.

This clone was detected only a few times. The chain recombines TRBV29-1 with TRBJ2-7, with 7 bases identical to TRBD1. Germline CDR1 reads SQVTM; CDR2 reads ANQGSEA. Trimming took 4 bases from V and 5 from J; bases not matched to a gene: 20. The CDR3 is 17 amino acids. CDR3 protein: CSVGPSAGRQGMNEQYF. DNA for the CDR3: TGCAGCGTTGGGCCCTCCGCTGGAAGACAGGGTATGAACGAGCAGTACTTC.

This clone was recorded many times. The V call is TRBV12-3 or TRBV12-4, the J call TRBJ1-2, with D possibly TRBD1 on 6 matching bases. This CDR3 contains 16 residues. The V and J ends lost 5 bases and 4 bases respectively, with 20 bases between them. The CDR3 loop is CASSPSSDRLLYGYTF. The CDR3 bases are TGTGCCAGCAGTCCGAGCTCCGACAGGCTCCTCTATGGCTACACCTTC.

This clone was detected many times. The chain recombines TRBV15 with TRBJ2-1; 12 nucleotides align to TRBD2. The CDR3 consists of 17 residues. The germline V gene has CDR1 LNHNV and CDR2 YYDKDF (reference sequence). Unmatched junction bases numbered 14, after V lost 3 bases and J lost 11 bases. CDR3 DNA: TGTGCCACCAGCAGGCTGTCTTCTAGCGGGAGGGCGATAAAGCAGTTCTTC. Its translation: CATSRLSSSGRAIKQFF.

This clone was counted many times. The gene calls are TRBV28 and TRBJ1-2; tentative D call: TRBD1 (5 bases). V lost 3 bases to trimming and J lost 2 bases, with 10 bases between them. From germline, CDR1 is MDHEN and CDR2 SYDVKM. The CDR3 totals 14 residues. As DNA, the CDR3 is TGTGCCAGCAGTTTGACAGTCGTAAACTATGGCTACACCTTC. Amino acids: CASSLTVVNYGYTF.

This clone showed up many times. This rearrangement joins TRBV27 to TRBJ2-4; weak D call: TRBD1 (6 bases). The CDR3 loop spans 14 amino acids. Germline assignment: CDR1 MNHEY and CDR2 SMNVEV (reference sequence). The V and J ends lost 5 bases and 6 bases respectively, with 14 bases between them. The CDR3 protein is CASSLTTGLNIQYF. The CDR3, as DNA: TGTGCCAGCAGTCTCACGACAGGATTAAACATTCAGTACTTC.

This clone was counted a few times. The chain is built from TRBV9 and TRBJ2-7; TRBD1 matches at 9 bases. Unmatched junction bases numbered 3, after V lost 3 bases and J lost 2 bases. This CDR3 has 14 amino acids. Germline V gene sequence: CDR1 SGDLS, CDR2 YYNGEE. The CDR3 DNA is TGTGCCAGCAGCGGTGGGGACAGGGCCTACGAGCAGTACTTC. Translating gives CASSGGDRAYEQYF.

The chain employs TRBV28 and TRBJ2-5, with 7 bases matching TRBD2. Germline V gene sequence: CDR1 MDHEN, CDR2 SYDVKM. The CDR3 has 12 residues. J was trimmed by 3 bases and V by 10 bases; bases with no gene match: 5. The CDR3 sequence: CATGLVEETQYF. CDR3 DNA sequence: TGTGCCACCGGACTAGTCGAAGAGACCCAGTACTTC.

This clone was seen ten or more times. This sequence joins TRBV28 and TRBJ1-2, with D perhaps matching TRBD1 (5 bases). There are 16 residues in the CDR3. V lost 6 bases and J 7 bases, leaving 24 bases between the germline ends. Looked up from germline, CDR1 is MDHEN and CDR2 is SYDVKM. The CDR3 nucleotides read TGTGCCAGCAGCAGCCCGATTGGGGGGACCGCTCGTGGCTACACCTTC. Protein product: CASSSPIGGTARGYTF.

This clone was found many times. This chain links TRBV6-6 with TRBJ2-2; 9 bases agree with TRBD1. Germline assignment: CDR1 MNHNY and CDR2 SVGAGI (reference sequence). The CDR3 is 15 amino acids. With V trimmed by 7 bases and J by 4 bases, 7 bases remained unmatched. In DNA form, the CDR3 reads TGTGCCAGCAACCTACAGGGGGCGAGCACCGGGGAGCTGTTTTTT. As protein: CASNLQGASTGELFF.

This clone was observed at least ten times. The rearrangement uses TRBV19 and TRBJ1-1, with a tentative D call TRBD1 (6 bases). The ends were cut back, 3 bases at V and 6 bases at J, with 17 bases in the middle. This CDR3 region has 15 residues. The germline V gene has CDR1 LNHDA and CDR2 SQIVND (reference sequence). The DNA of the CDR3 is TGTGCCAGTAGTATCCGGTATTCAGGGGCATCTGAAGCTTTCTTT. This codes for CASSIRYSGASEAFF.

This clone has more than one count but fewer than ten. The V and J genes are TRBV20-1 and TRBJ2-7; tentative D call: TRBD2 (5 bases). V lost 7 bases, J lost 2 bases, and 9 bases lay in between. The CDR3 extends over 11 amino acids. Germline V gives CDR1 DFQATT, CDR2 SNEGSKA (reference sequence). The CDR3 is CSVARAYEQYF. The DNA for the CDR3 is TGCAGTGTGGCGCGGGCCTACGAGCAGTACTTC.

This clone was detected ten times or more. This chain uses TRBV6-5 with TRBJ1-1; the D is unclear. Germline V gives CDR1 MNHEY, CDR2 SVGAGI. The CDR3 sequence is 13 residues long. Trimming cost V 4 bases and J 5 bases, with 11 bases left between them. CDR3 in DNA: TGTGCCAGCAGTTCCTACGGTAGTACTGAAGCTTTCTTT. Amino acid sequence: CASSSYGSTEAFF.

This clone was seen at least ten times. This sequence joins TRBV11-2 and TRBJ2-5; the D is unclear. Per germline, CDR1 SGHAT and CDR2 FQNNGV. This CDR3 region has 14 residues. The V gene lost 1 base and the J gene lost 4 bases, with 10 bases spanning the gap. The CDR3 DNA sequence: TGTGCCAGCAGCTTAGGGCGCGGCCCAGAGACCCAGTACTTC. Translated: CASSLGRGPETQYF.

This clone was recorded at least ten times. The V call is TRBV30, the J call TRBJ2-1; no clear D. Germline-derived CDR1 and CDR2 are GTSNPN and SVGIG (reference sequence). This CDR3 contains 12 residues. V lost 0 bases and J lost 12, with 12 bases in between. The CDR3 DNA reads as TGTGCCTGGAGTGTCGGATGGGCCGGGCAGTTCTTC. This codes for CAWSVGWAGQFF.

V and J are TRBV19 and TRBJ2-3; possibly TRBD1 or TRBD2 for D (5 bases each). Trimming stripped 4 bases from V and 2 bases from J, with 25 bases between. The CDR3 loop spans 19 amino acids. CDR1 is LNHDA, CDR2 SQIVND, per germline (reference sequence). The CDR3 protein is CASSKGAAGRGRVTDTQYF. The CDR3 region has the DNA TGTGCCAGTAGTAAAGGGGCCGCAGGTAGAGGGCGCGTCACAGATACGCAGTATTTT.

Here the CDR3 DNA reads TGTGCCAGCAGTTTATCGGGACTAGCGGGAGCCGGGGAGCTGTTTTTT. Amino acids: CASSLSGLAGAGELFF. This chain joins TRBV27 and TRBJ2-2; 14 bases fit TRBD2. Germline lookup yields CDR1 MNHEY and CDR2 SMNVEV (reference sequence). With 0 bases clipped from V and 6 bases from J, the junction kept 0 bases outside the gene matches. The CDR3 sequence is 16 residues long.

This clone has only a few counts. V is TRBV11-2 and J is TRBJ2-2; D unclear. Germline lookup yields CDR1 SGHAT and CDR2 FQNNGV. The CDR3 is made up of 16 amino acids. Trimming pared 1 base from V and 7 bases from J, leaving 16 bases between. The CDR3 is CASSLVARPLGGELFF. The CDR3 DNA reads as TGTGCCAGCAGCTTAGTTGCCAGGCCCCTCGGCGGGGAGCTGTTTTTT.

This clone was counted at least ten times. The V gene is TRBV19, the J gene TRBJ2-1; tentative D call: TRBD1 (6 bases). Germline assignment: CDR1 LNHDA and CDR2 SQIVND (reference sequence). CDR3 length: 14 residues. V was pared by 4 bases and J by 5 bases, with 12 bases between. CDR3 protein: CASSTSRGNNEQFF. The CDR3, as DNA: TGTGCCAGTAGTACAAGCAGGGGTAACAATGAGCAGTTCTTC.

Many counts were recorded for this clone. The chain is built from TRBV14 and TRBJ2-2; 9 bases line up with TRBD2. The J segment lost 3 bases and the V segment lost 0 bases, leaving 5 bases of the junction unmatched. This CDR3 is built from 17 residues. Germline V gene data show CDR1 as SGHDN and CDR2 as FVKESK. The CDR3 coding sequence is TGTGCCAGCAGCCAAGATCGCCTAGCGGGATACACCGGGGAGCTGTTTTTT. Translating it yields CASSQDRLAGYTGELFF.

Ten or more counts support this clone. V is TRBV12-3 or TRBV12-4 and J is TRBJ2-7; 8 nucleotides match TRBD2. The trim removed 4 bases at V and 3 bases at J, leaving 8 bases unmatched. The CDR3 spans 15 residues. The CDR3 reads CASSSSGGGIYEQYF. The CDR3 bases are TGTGCCAGCAGTTCGTCCGGGGGGGGTATCTACGAGCAGTACTTC.

The chain links TRBV9 to TRBJ2-7, with TRBD1 identical over 9 bases. Germline V gives CDR1 SGDLS, CDR2 YYNGEE. Unmatched junction bases numbered 3, after V lost 0 bases and J lost 2 bases. The CDR3 length is 15 residues. CDR3 region: CASSVGGQGTYEQYF. In DNA, the CDR3 is TGTGCCAGCAGCGTAGGGGGACAGGGAACCTACGAGCAGTACTTC. Drawing the rest from reference TRBV9 and TRBJ2-7, the complete variable domain is DSGVTQTPKHLITATGQRVTLRCSPRSGDLSVYWYQQSLDQGLQFLIQYYNGEERAKGNILERFSAQQFPDLHSELNLSSLELGDSALYFCASSVGGQGTYEQYFGPGTRLTVT.